This TCR beta chain was profiled in a study of beta chain features in type 1 diabetes. TCRB transcripts that were expressed got sequenced, as all of the isolated RNA had been reverse transcribed. Clones were read by immunoSEQ multiplex PCR, and TCRdb kept only the in-frame ones, dropping some. The sample has more than 20,000 clones, under 50% seen once. As to this clone: What it binds is unknown.

Findings and caveats of the study: TCRB CDR3 length was moderately but significantly reduced in all four CD4+ subsets of Type 1 diabetes patients.

Sequencing was carried out using stem cell memory CD4+ T cells from blood. The TCR originated in a man aged 25 to 45 with type 1 diabetes.

This CDR3 is CASSLGPRGPGWAFF. The CDR3, as DNA: TGTGCCAGCAGCTTGGGCCCTAGGGGGCCGGGGTGGGCTTTCTTT. This sequence joins TRBV5-6 and TRBJ1-1; TRBD1 agrees at 7 bases. Trimming cost V 0 bases and J 11 bases; bases outside gene matches: 13. This CDR3 spans 15 amino acids. CDR1 and CDR2 (germline): SGHDT, YYEEEE.